A single sample gave rise to the 31 T cell receptor beta chains below, sequenced in a study of blood T cell repertoires in COVID-19 (dated by TCRdb to 2020 to 2022). The library was built by means of the immunoSEQ multiplex PCR assay. TCRdb provides this immuneACCESS table in a form limited to in-frame rearrangements. Some clones are lacking; in checked studies, under half of them reflect an unresolved V gene, and why the rest are absent is not known. In this sample the table shows approximately 350,000 clones, about nine tenths of which occur a single time. The ten largest clones represent about 7% of the sample. Sequencing input: peripheral blood. All receptors derive from a woman aged 70-85 years with COVID-19, enrolled during active disease.

The table lists this clone with a few counts. This rearrangement joins TRBV4-1 to TRBJ1-2, with 9 bases matching TRBD1. The length of the CDR3 is 17 residues. The V gene's germline CDR1 is MGHRA and CDR2 YSYEKL. After removal of 3 bases from V and 8 bases from J, the junction contained 16 bases not matched to a gene. The CDR3 bases are TGCGCCAGCAGCCACTTCCGCCCCGGGACAGGGCTTGGAGGCTACACCTTC. Amino acids: CASSHFRPGTGLGGYTF.

This chain uses TRBV3-1 (or the pseudogene TRBV3-2) with TRBJ1-1; no definite D call. There are 12 residues in the CDR3. Between the trimmed V and J ends, which lost 0 bases and 10 bases, there was a span of 9 bases. Germline loops: CDR1 LGHDT, CDR2 YNNKEL (reference sequence). CDR3 residues: CASSQEGRVAFF. CDR3 sequence (DNA): TGTGCCAGCAGCCAAGAAGGGAGGGTAGCTTTCTTT.

The chain has TRBV28 and TRBJ2-7; 8 bases fit TRBD1. The CDR3 spans 19 residues. After removal of 6 bases from V and 0 bases from J, the junction contained 19 bases not matched to a gene. Germline loops: CDR1 MDHEN, CDR2 SYDVKM. CDR3 nucleotides: TGTGCCAGCAGACCCGGGACAGGATATCGACTTGACGGCTCCTACGAGCAGTACTTC. Protein sequence: CASRPGTGYRLDGSYEQYF.

The gene calls are TRBV19 and TRBJ1-1; 8 nucleotides line up with TRBD1. In germline, CDR1 is LNHDA, CDR2 SQIVND (reference sequence). The CDR3 is made up of 17 amino acids. V was clipped by 7 bases and J by 1 base; unmatched bases: 14. CDR3 in amino acids: CASKRGGGQGANTEAFF. In DNA form, the CDR3 reads TGTGCCAGTAAAAGAGGGGGAGGACAGGGCGCGAACACTGAAGCTTTCTTT.

The CDR3 region is CASSQMAANEKLFF. As DNA, the CDR3 is TGTGCCAGTAGTCAGATGGCGGCTAATGAAAAACTGTTTTTT. The rearrangement joins TRBV19 to TRBJ1-4, with D hard to call. The CDR3 sequence is 14 residues long. The germline V and J ends were trimmed by 5 bases and 3 bases, with 10 bases remaining between them. Looked up from germline, CDR1 is LNHDA and CDR2 is SQIVND (reference sequence).

The chain combines TRBV5-1 with TRBJ1-2; 11 bases fit TRBD1. The length of the CDR3 is 15 residues. Germline V gives CDR1 SGHRS, CDR2 YFSETQ. The V and J ends lost 5 bases and 4 bases, in that order; junction bases with no gene match: 7. For the CDR3, the DNA is TGCGCCAGCAGAAGGACAGGGGGCGACGGCTATGGCTACACCTTC. Its protein is CASRRTGGDGYGYTF.

V gene TRBV14 combines with J gene TRBJ1-1; 7 nucleotides match TRBD1. V was clipped by 0 bases and J by 4 bases; unmatched bases: 5. The CDR3 is made up of 15 amino acids. Germline CDR1 is SGHDN and CDR2 is FVKESK. The CDR3 DNA sequence: TGTGCCAGCAGCCAAGAGTTTCAGGGGGTCACTGAAGCTTTCTTT. Residues: CASSQEFQGVTEAFF.

The chain is built from TRBV20-1 and TRBJ2-5, with TRBD2 identical over 10 bases. CDR3 length: 15 residues. J gave up 5 bases and V 3 bases, and 9 bases lay outside the gene matches. Germline lookup yields CDR1 DFQATT and CDR2 SNEGSKA (reference sequence). DNA of the CDR3: TGCAGTGCTAGTCCCAGCGGGGGGGGTGTCGAGACCCAGTACTTC. Residues: CSASPSGGGVETQYF.

The chain employs TRBV6-6 and TRBJ1-2; no clear D. The CDR3 is 11 amino acids. Germline assignment: CDR1 MNHNY and CDR2 SVGAGI (reference sequence). With 6 bases removed from V and 8 bases from J, the gap between germline ends came to 10 bases. CDR3 protein: CASSRGGGYTF. CDR3 DNA: TGTGCCAGCAGCCGGGGAGGAGGCTACACCTTC.

The gene calls are TRBV2 and TRBJ1-1; D is unresolved. Germline CDR1 SNHLY, CDR2 FYNNEI. Deletions cut 5 bases from V and 4 bases from J, with 11 bases between. The CDR3 is 13 residues long. CDR3 nucleotide sequence: TGTGCCAGCAGTTATGCTGAGGCCACTGAAGCTTTCTTT. This codes for CASSYAEATEAFF.

This chain links TRBV9 with TRBJ1-2; 8 bases fit TRBD1. This CDR3 contains 17 residues. The trim removed 4 bases at V and 0 bases at J, leaving 11 bases unmatched. Germline V CDR1 and CDR2: SGDLS, YYNGEE. The CDR3 bases are TGTGCCAGCAGCAGGGGGCAGGGGGCCCCCGCTAACTATGGCTACACCTTC. This codes for CASSRGQGAPANYGYTF.

The chain employs TRBV24-1 and TRBJ1-1; D perhaps matches TRBD1 (5 bases). CDR1 is KGHDR and CDR2 is SFDVKD in the germline V gene. CDR3 length: 11 amino acids. V lost 4 bases and J lost 7, with 6 bases in between. Written as DNA, the CDR3 is TGTGCCACCAGTGAAGGGGTTGAAGCTTTCTTT. It yields the protein CATSEGVEAFF.

There are a few counts of this clone. The rearrangement links TRBV10-3 to TRBJ1-1, with 7 positions matching TRBD1. In germline, CDR1 is ENHRY, CDR2 SYGVKD. Germline trimming cut 5 bases from V and 10 bases from J; bases unmatched to any gene: 13. CDR3 length equals 14 residues. CDR3 sequence: CAISSGQELSAAFF. Written as DNA, the CDR3 is TGTGCCATCAGTAGCGGACAGGAGTTGTCTGCAGCTTTCTTT.

A word on this clone: Additional DNA sequences in this sample encode the identical CDR3. The chain uses TRBV5-5 and TRBJ1-4; D perhaps matches TRBD1 (6 bases). Germline V gene data show CDR1 as SGHKS and CDR2 as YYEKEE (reference sequence). CDR3 length: 14 amino acids. Trimming took off 4 bases at V and 1 base at J, with 8 bases between the two ends. In DNA, the CDR3 is TGTGCCAGCAGCCTACAGGGAACTAATGAAAAACTGTTTTTT. Amino acid sequence: CASSLQGTNEKLFF.

V is TRBV9 and J is TRBJ2-6, with 7 bases matching TRBD2. The length of the CDR3 is 17 residues. Germline CDR1 and CDR2: SGDLS and YYNGEE. With 2 bases clipped from V and 3 bases from J, the junction kept 8 bases outside the gene matches. The CDR3 spells CASSVLSSGVGANVLTF. CDR3 sequence (DNA): TGTGCCAGCAGCGTCCTTTCGAGCGGGGTTGGGGCCAACGTCCTGACTTTC. The variable domain in full, completed from reference TRBV9 and TRBJ2-6, reads DSGVTQTPKHLITATGQRVTLRCSPRSGDLSVYWYQQSLDQGLQFLIQYYNGEERAKGNILERFSAQQFPDLHSELNLSSLELGDSALYFCASSVLSSGVGANVLTFGAGSRLTVL.

The CDR3 DNA is TGTGCCAGCAGGAGCAGCGGCGGGGAGCTGTTTTTT. This sequence encodes CASRSSGGELFF. The rearrangement links TRBV7-8 to TRBJ2-2; D is perhaps TRBD2 (5 bases). Trimming took off 6 bases at V and 7 bases at J, with 9 bases between the two ends. This CDR3 has 12 amino acids. Germline V gene data show CDR1 as SGHVS and CDR2 as FQNEAQ.

The chain carries TRBV5-1 and TRBJ1-1; 7 bases fit TRBD1. Germline V gene data show CDR1 as SGHRS and CDR2 as YFSETQ. With 2 bases clipped from V and 1 base from J, the junction kept 20 bases outside the gene matches. The CDR3 has 20 residues. CDR3 protein: CASSFPRFPRTGDRNTEAFF. The CDR3 DNA sequence: TGCGCCAGCAGCTTCCCCCGATTCCCTCGGACAGGTGATCGGAACACTGAAGCTTTCTTT.

DNA for the CDR3: TGTGCCAGCAGTGAATTTGGTGGACAGATGAACACTGAAGCTTTCTTT. Translation: CASSEFGGQMNTEAFF. The genes are TRBV6-1 and TRBJ1-1; maybe TRBD1 (6 bases). The CDR3 sequence is 16 residues long. The ends were cut back, 2 bases at V and 0 bases at J, with 13 bases in the middle. The germline V gene encodes CDR1 MNHNS and CDR2 SASEGT.

The rearrangement uses TRBV30 and TRBJ1-5; D remains ambiguous. The CDR3 is 13 amino acids. V was shortened by 5 bases and J by 0 bases, with 8 bases between the two germline ends. The germline CDR1 and CDR2 sequences are GTSNPN and SVGIG (reference sequence). The DNA of the CDR3 is TGTGCCTGGGGATATAATAGCAATCAGCCCCAGCATTTT. It is translated as CAWGYNSNQPQHF.

The V call is TRBV2, the J call TRBJ1-2, with 8 nucleotides matching TRBD1. CDR1 and CDR2 from the germline V gene are SNHLY and FYNNEI. The CDR3 length is 13 residues. The CDR3, as DNA: TGTGCGGCAGGACAGGGCGACCGAAATGGCTACACCTTC. Its protein is CAAGQGDRNGYTF.

The J gene is TRBJ2-3, the V gene TRBV10-2; D uncertain. V gave up 7 bases and J gave up 1 base, with 12 bases separating them. Germline V gene sequence: CDR1 WSHSY, CDR2 SAAADI. The CDR3 loop spans 14 amino acids. For the CDR3, the DNA is TGCGCCAGCATCGGGTTGGCGGGCACAGATACGCAGTATTTT. This codes for CASIGLAGTDTQYF.

The chain joins TRBV5-6 to TRBJ1-1; a weak D match, TRBD1 (5 bases). V was clipped by 4 bases and J by 2 bases, with 15 bases between them. Germline CDR1 reads SGHDT; CDR2 reads YYEEEE. The CDR3 has 15 amino acids. The CDR3 DNA is TGTGCCAGCAGCGGAGGGTACAGGTTCAACACTGAAGCTTTCTTT. As protein: CASSGGYRFNTEAFF.

This chain links TRBV27 with TRBJ1-2, with D perhaps matching TRBD1 (5 bases). V lost 5 bases, J lost 4 bases, and 14 bases lay in between. The CDR3 is 14 residues long. CDR1 is MNHEY, CDR2 SMNVEV, per germline (reference sequence). This CDR3 reads CASSPFGGFYGYTF. CDR3 nucleotides: TGTGCCAGCAGTCCGTTCGGGGGTTTCTATGGCTACACCTTC.

V is TRBV28 and J is TRBJ2-7; 9 nucleotides match TRBD1. Germline V CDR1 and CDR2: MDHEN, SYDVKM. V shed 4 bases, J shed 2 bases, and the junction held 3 bases outside the gene matches. This CDR3 is 14 amino acids long. Here the CDR3 reads CASSWGQGPYEQYF. For the CDR3, the DNA is TGTGCCAGCAGTTGGGGACAGGGCCCCTACGAGCAGTACTTC.

The chain has TRBV4-3 and TRBJ2-2; no reliable D call. Looked up from germline, CDR1 is LGHNA and CDR2 is YSLEER. The CDR3 consists of 16 residues. The V end was cut by 0 bases, the J end by 2 bases, with 10 bases between. The CDR3 reads CASSQEWPGNTGELFF. In DNA, the CDR3 is TGCGCCAGCAGCCAAGAGTGGCCGGGTAACACCGGGGAGCTGTTTTTT.

V and J are TRBV2 and TRBJ1-4; 7 bases align to TRBD1. The CDR3 extends over 14 amino acids. Germline values: CDR1 SNHLY, CDR2 FYNNEI. V was clipped by 6 bases and J by 4 bases; unmatched bases: 5. CDR3 in DNA: TGTGCCAGCAGGAGGGACAGAAATAATGAAAAACTGTTTTTT. It specifies CASRRDRNNEKLFF.

This chain connects TRBV5-1 to TRBJ1-3; no clear D. The CDR3 is 15 residues long. Trimming took off 0 bases at V and 2 bases at J, with 9 bases between the two ends. CDR1 is SGHRS, CDR2 YFSETQ, per germline. The CDR3 sequence is CASSLAGIAGNTIYF. The CDR3 DNA reads as TGCGCCAGCAGCTTGGCCGGGATCGCTGGAAACACCATATATTTT.

V is TRBV4-1 and J is TRBJ1-2; 8 bases are a match to TRBD1. The CDR3 extends over 16 amino acids. In germline, CDR1 is MGHRA, CDR2 YSYEKL. V lost 0 bases to trimming and J lost 0 bases; unmatched junction nucleotides: 3. CDR3 nucleotides: TGCGCCAGCAGCCAAGAGGGACAGGTCCCTAACTATGGCTACACCTTC. It encodes CASSQEGQVPNYGYTF.

The gene calls are TRBV6-5 and TRBJ1-1; TRBD1 is a possible D gene (5 bases). The CDR3 length is 14 residues. Trimming pared 8 bases from V and 1 base from J, leaving 14 bases between. Germline V CDR1 and CDR2: MNHEY, SVGAGI. CDR3 DNA sequence: TGTGCCAGCGCCCCAGGGCGAGGGAACACTGAAGCTTTCTTT. Amino acid sequence: CASAPGRGNTEAFF.

The J gene is TRBJ1-2, the V gene TRBV7-8; 8 bases match TRBD1. The ends lost 5 bases at V and 3 bases at J; junction bases unmatched: 8. The CDR3 runs 15 residues. Germline V gene lookup returns CDR1 SGHVS and CDR2 FQNEAQ. CDR3 residues: CASSPGEQGDYGYTF. DNA of the CDR3: TGTGCCAGCAGCCCAGGGGAACAGGGGGACTATGGCTACACCTTC.

This clone was seen only once. The rearrangement uses TRBV20-1 and TRBJ1-5; TRBD1 is a possible D gene (5 bases). Germline values: CDR1 DFQATT, CDR2 SNEGSKA (reference sequence). This CDR3 is 12 amino acids long. V was pared by 3 bases and J by 7 bases, with 10 bases between. CDR3 sequence: CSASEGPQPQHF. CDR3 nucleotides: TGCAGTGCTAGTGAGGGGCCCCAGCCCCAGCATTTT.